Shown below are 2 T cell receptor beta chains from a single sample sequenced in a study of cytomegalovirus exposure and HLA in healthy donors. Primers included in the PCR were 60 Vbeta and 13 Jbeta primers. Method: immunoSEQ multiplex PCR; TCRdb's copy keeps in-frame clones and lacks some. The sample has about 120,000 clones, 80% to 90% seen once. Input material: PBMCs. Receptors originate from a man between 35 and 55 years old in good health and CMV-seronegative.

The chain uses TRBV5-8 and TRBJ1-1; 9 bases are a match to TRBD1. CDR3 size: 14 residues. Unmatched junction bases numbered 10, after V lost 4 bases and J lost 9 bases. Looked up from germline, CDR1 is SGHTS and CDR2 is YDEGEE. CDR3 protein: CASSLRDRVNKAFF. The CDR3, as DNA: TGTGCCAGCAGCCTCCGGGACAGGGTAAACAAAGCTTTCTTT. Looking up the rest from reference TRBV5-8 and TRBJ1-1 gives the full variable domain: EAGVTQSPTHLIKTRGQQATLRCSPISGHTSVYWYQQALGLGLQFLLWYDEGEERNRGNFPPRFSGRQFPNYSSELNVNALELEDSALYLCASSLRDRVNKAFFGQGTRLTVV.

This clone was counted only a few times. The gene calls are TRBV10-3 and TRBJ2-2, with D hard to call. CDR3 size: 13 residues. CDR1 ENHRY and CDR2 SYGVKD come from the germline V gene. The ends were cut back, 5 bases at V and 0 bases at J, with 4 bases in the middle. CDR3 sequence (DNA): TGTGCCATCAGTAACACGAACACCGGGGAGCTGTTTTTT. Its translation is CAISNTNTGELFF.